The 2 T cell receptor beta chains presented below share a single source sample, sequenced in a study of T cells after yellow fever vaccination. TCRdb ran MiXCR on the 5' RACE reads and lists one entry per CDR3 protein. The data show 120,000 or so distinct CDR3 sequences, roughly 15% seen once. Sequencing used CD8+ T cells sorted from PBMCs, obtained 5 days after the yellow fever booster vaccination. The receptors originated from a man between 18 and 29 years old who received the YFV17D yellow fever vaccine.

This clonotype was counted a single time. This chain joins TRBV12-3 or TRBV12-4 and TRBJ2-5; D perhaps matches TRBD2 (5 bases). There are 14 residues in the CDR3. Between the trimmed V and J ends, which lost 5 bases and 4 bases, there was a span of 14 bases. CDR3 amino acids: CASSLEAGAETQYF. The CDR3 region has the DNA TGTGCCAGCAGTCTAGAGGCGGGCGCAGAGACCCAGTACTTC.

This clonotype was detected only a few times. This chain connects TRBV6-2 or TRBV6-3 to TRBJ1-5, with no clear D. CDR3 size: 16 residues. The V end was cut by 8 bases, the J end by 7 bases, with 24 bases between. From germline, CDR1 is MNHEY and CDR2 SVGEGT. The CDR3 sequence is CASANLFGVISQPQHF. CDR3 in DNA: TGTGCCAGCGCCAACCTCTTCGGGGTTATCTCCCAGCCCCAGCATTTT.